The present T cell receptor (beta chain) was sequenced within a study of cytomegalovirus exposure and HLA in healthy donors. Whole-study results and caveats: The majority of TCR sequences were rare, yet some public TCRs appeared in many donors.

Losses at the gene ends were 4 bases for V and 1 base for J; bases not matched to a gene: 4. In germline, CDR1 is MNHEY, CDR2 SVGAGI. This CDR3 is 14 amino acids long. The PCR used 60 Vbeta and 13 Jbeta primers. The protocol was immunoSEQ multiplex PCR, while the TCRdb copy is restricted to in-frame clones and leaves out a portion. The data hold more than 80,000 clones, with about four fifths observed a single time. Turning to this clone: Its antigen is not known.

Sequences were obtained from PBMCs. The chain employs TRBV6-5 and TRBJ2-7; TRBD1 matches at 7 bases. The origin of this receptor is a human donor in good health. DNA of the CDR3: TGTGCCAGCAGTTCATTCAGGGGGTCCTACGAGCAGTACTTC. Its translation is CASSSFRGSYEQYF.